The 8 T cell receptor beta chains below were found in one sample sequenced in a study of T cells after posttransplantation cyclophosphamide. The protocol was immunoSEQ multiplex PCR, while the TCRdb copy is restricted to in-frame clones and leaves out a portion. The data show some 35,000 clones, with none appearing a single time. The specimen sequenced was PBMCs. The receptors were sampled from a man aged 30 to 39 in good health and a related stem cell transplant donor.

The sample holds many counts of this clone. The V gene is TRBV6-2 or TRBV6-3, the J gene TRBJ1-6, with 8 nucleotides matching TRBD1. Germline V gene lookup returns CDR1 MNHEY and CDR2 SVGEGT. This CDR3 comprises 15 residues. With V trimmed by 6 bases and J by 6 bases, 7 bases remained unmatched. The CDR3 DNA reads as TGTGCCAGCAGGCCCCCAGGGGGCTCTAATTCACCCCTCCACTTT. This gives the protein CASRPPGGSNSPLHF.

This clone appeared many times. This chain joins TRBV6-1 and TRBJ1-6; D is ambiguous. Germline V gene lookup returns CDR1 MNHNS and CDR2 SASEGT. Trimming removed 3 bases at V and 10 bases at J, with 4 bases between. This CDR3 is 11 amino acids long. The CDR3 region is CASSDLSPLHF. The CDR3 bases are TGTGCCAGCAGTGATCTCTCACCCCTCCACTTT.

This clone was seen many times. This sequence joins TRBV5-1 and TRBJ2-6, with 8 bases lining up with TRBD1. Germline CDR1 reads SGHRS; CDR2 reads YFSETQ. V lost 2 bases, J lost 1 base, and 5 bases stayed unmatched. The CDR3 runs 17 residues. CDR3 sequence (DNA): TGCGCCAGCAGCTTCGGACAGGGCTCTTCTGGGGCCAACGTCCTGACTTTC. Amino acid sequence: CASSFGQGSSGANVLTF.

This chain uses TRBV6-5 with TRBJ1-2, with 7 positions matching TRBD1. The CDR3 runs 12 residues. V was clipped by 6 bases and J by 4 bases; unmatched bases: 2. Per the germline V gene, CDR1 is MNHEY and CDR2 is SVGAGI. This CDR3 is CASSRDSYGYTF. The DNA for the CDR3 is TGTGCCAGCAGCCGGGACAGCTATGGCTACACCTTC.

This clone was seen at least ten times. The CDR3 DNA sequence: TGTGCCAGCAGCTCCGGAGGGTACTACACTGAAGCTTTCTTT. It translates to CASSSGGYYTEAFF. This chain uses TRBV6-5 with TRBJ1-1; the D is unclear. CDR3 size: 14 residues. Trimming shortened V by 6 bases and J by 3 bases, and 14 bases separated the two germline ends. From germline, CDR1 is MNHEY and CDR2 SVGAGI.

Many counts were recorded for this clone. The CDR3, as DNA: TGTGCCAGTTCACAACAGGGATTAAATGAAAAACTGTTTTTT. Translated: CASSQQGLNEKLFF. V gene TRBV7-8 combines with J gene TRBJ1-4, with D possibly matching TRBD1 (6 bases). V was shortened by 9 bases and J by 5 bases, with 16 bases between the two germline ends. Per the germline V gene, CDR1 is SGHVS and CDR2 is FQNEAQ. The CDR3 sequence is 14 residues long. Full variable domain (rest looked up from reference TRBV7-8 and TRBJ1-4): GAGVSQSPRYKVAKRGQDVALRCDPISGHVSLFWYQQALGQGPEFLTYFQNEAQLDKSGLPSDRFFAERPEGSVSTLKIQRTQQEDSAVYLCASSQQGLNEKLFFGSGTQLSVL.

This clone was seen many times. CDR3 region: CASELQGAIGNQPQHF. The CDR3 nucleotides are TGTGCCAGCGAACTACAGGGGGCGATCGGCAATCAGCCCCAGCATTTT. This chain joins TRBV2 and TRBJ1-5; 9 positions match TRBD1. The CDR3 consists of 16 residues. The germline gives CDR1 SNHLY, CDR2 FYNNEI. The V and J ends lost 8 bases and 2 bases, in that order; junction bases with no gene match: 10.

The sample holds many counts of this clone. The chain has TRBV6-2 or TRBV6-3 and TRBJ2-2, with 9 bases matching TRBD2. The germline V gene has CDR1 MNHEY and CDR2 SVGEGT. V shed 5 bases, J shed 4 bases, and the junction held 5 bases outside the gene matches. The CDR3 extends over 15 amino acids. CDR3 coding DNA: TGTGCCAGCAGTCCTGCGGGGGGGCCCACCGGGGAGCTGTTTTTT. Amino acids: CASSPAGGPTGELFF.